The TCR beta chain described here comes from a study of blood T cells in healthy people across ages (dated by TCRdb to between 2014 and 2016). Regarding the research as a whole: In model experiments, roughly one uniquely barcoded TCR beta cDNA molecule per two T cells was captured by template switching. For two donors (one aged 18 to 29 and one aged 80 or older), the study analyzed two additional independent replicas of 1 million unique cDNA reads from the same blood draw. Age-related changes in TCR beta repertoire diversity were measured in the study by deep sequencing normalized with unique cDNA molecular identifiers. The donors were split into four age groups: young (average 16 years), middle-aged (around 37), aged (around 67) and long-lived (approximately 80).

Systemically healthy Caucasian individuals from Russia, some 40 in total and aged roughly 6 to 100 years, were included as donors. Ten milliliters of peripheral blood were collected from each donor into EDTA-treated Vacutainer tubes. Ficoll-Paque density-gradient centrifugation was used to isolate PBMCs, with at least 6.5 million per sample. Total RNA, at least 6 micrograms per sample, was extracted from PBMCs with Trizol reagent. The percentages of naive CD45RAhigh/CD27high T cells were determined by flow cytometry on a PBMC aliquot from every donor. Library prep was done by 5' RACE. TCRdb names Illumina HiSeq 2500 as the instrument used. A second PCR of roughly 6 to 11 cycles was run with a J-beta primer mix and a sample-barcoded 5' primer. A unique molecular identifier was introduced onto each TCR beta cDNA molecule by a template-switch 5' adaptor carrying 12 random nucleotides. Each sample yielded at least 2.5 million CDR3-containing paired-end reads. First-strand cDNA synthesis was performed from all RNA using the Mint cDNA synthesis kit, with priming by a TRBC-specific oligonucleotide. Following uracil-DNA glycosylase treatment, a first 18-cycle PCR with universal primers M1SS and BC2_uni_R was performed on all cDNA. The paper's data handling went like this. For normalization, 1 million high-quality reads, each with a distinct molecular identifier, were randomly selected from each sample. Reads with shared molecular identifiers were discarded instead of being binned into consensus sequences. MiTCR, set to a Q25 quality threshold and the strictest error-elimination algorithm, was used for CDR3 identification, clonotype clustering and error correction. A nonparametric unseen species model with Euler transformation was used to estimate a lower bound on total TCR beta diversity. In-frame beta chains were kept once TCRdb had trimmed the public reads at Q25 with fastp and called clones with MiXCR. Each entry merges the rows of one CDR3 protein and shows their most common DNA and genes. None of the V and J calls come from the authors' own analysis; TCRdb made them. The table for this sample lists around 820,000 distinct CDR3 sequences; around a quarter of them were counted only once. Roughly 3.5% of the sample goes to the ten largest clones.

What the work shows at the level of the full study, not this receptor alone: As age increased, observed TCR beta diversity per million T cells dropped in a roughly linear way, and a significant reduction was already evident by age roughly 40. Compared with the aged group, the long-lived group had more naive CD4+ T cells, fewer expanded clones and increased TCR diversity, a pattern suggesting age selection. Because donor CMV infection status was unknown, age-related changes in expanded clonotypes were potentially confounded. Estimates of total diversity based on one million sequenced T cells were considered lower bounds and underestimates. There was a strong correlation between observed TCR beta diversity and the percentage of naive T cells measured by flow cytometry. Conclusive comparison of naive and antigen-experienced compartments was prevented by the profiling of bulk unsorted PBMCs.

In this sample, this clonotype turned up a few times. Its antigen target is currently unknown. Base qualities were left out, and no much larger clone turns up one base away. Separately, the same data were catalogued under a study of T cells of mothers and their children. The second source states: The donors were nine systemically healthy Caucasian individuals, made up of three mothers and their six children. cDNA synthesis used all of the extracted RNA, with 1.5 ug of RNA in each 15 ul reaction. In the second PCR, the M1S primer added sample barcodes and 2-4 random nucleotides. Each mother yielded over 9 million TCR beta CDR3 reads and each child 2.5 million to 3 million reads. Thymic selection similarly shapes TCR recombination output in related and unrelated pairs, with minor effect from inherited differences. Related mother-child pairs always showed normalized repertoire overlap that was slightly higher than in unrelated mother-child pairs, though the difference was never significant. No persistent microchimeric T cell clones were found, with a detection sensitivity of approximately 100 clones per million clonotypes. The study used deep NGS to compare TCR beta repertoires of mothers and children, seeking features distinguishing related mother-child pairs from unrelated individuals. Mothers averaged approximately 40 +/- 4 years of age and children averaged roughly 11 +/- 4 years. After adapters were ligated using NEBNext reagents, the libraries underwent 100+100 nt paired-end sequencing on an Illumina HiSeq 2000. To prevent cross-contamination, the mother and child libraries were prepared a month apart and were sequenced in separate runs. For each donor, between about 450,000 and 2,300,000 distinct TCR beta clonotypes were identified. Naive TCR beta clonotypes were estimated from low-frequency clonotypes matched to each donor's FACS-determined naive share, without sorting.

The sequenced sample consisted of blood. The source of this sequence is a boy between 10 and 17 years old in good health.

The CDR3 loop reads CASIQGDTEAFF. At the DNA level, the sequence is TGTGCCAGCATCCAAGGAGACACTGAAGCTTTCTTT. The rearranged segments are TRBV21-1 and TRBJ1-1. TRBV21-1 is deemed a pseudogene. The CDR3 runs 12 residues from the cysteine to the phenylalanine. The kept DNA is CDR3 alone, 36 bases in frame from the first base.